This TCR beta chain was sequenced during a study of T-cell memory formation after mild COVID-19. Looking at the study overall: TCR clusters largely stayed donor specific. Study outcomes and limitations: Among CD4+ contracting clones, most were CM and EM, and CD8+ ones EMRA.

TCRdb passed the 5' RACE reads through MiXCR, listing each CDR3 protein once. The sample has more than 75,000 distinct CDR3 sequences; 20% to 25% are singletons. This CDR3 spans 13 amino acids. V dropped 5 bases and J dropped 0 bases, with 6 bases sitting between them. Germline CDR1 is MNHEY and CDR2 is SMNVEV (reference sequence). This clonotype was observed a handful of times. The antigen remains undetermined. This clonotype was obtained from a man younger than 35 who had mild COVID-19 (a few samples of this study predate the infection). Cell type and time point are not known. The chain couples TRBV27 to TRBJ2-3; D uncertain. Sequenced sample: PBMCs or a T cell subset sorted from them (not recorded which). The CDR3 is CASSTASTDTQYF. CDR3 coding DNA: TGTGCCAGCAGTACGGCTAGCACAGATACGCAGTATTTT.